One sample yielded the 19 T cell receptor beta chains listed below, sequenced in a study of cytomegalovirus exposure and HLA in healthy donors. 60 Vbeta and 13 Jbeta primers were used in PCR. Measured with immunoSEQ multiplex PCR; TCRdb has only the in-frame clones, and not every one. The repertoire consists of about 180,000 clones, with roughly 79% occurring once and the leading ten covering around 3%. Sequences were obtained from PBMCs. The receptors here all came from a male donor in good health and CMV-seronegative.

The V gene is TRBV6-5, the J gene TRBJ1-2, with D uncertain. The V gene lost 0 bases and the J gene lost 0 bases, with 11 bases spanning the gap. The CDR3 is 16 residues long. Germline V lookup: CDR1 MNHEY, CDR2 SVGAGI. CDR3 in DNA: TGTGCCAGCAGTTACTCGATCGGCAGGACTAACTATGGCTACACCTTC. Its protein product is CASSYSIGRTNYGYTF.

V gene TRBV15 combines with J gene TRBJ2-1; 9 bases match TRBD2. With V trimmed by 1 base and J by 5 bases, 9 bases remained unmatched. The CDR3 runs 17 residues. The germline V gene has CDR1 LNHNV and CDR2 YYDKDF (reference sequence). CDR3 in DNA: TGTGCCACCAGCAGAGGATGGGGACTAGCTAGCCACAATGAGCAGTTCTTC. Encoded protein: CATSRGWGLASHNEQFF.

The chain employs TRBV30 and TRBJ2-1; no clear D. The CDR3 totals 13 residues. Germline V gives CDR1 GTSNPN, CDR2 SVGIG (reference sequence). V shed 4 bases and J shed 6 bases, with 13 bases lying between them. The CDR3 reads CAWTSSDFNEQFF. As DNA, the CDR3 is TGTGCCTGGACCTCCAGTGACTTCAATGAGCAGTTCTTC.

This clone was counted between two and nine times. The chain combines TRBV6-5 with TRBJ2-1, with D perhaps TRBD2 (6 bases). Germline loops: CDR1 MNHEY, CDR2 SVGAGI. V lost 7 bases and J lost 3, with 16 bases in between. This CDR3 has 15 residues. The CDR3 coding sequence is TGTGCCAGCACCAGGCGGGACGGGAACTACAATGAGCAGTTCTTC. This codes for CASTRRDGNYNEQFF.

CDR3 residues: CASTTSGSSSNEQFF. CDR3 nucleotides: TGTGCCAGTACCACAAGCGGGTCCTCAAGCAATGAGCAGTTCTTC. The rearrangement uses TRBV9 and TRBJ2-1; maybe TRBD2 (6 bases). The CDR3 covers 15 residues. V lost 8 bases and J lost 6, with 21 bases in between. Germline CDR1 and CDR2: SGDLS and YYNGEE.

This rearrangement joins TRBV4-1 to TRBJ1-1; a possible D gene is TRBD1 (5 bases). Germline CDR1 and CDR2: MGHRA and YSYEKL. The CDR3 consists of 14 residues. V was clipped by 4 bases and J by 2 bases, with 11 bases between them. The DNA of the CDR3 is TGCGCCAGCAGCCTCGAGGGACTAAACACTGAAGCTTTCTTT. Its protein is CASSLEGLNTEAFF.

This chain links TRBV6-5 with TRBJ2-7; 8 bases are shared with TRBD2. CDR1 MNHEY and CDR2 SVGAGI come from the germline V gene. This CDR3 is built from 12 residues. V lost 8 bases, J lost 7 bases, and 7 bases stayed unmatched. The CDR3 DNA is TGTGCCAGCTTAGGTAGCGGGGCGGAGCAGTACTTC. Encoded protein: CASLGSGAEQYF.

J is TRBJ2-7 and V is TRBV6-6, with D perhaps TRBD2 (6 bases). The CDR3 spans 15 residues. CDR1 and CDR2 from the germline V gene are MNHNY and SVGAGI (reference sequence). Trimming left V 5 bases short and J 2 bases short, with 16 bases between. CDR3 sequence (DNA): TGTGCCAGCAGTCCGAGGGGTGGAGGGGCCTACGAGCAGTACTTC. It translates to CASSPRGGGAYEQYF.

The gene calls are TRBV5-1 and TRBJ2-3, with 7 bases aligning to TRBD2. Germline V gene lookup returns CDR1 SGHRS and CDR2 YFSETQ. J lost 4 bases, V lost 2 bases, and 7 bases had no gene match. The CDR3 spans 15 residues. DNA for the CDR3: TGCGCCAGCAGCTTTTCCGGGACTACTTCAGATACGCAGTATTTT. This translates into CASSFSGTTSDTQYF.

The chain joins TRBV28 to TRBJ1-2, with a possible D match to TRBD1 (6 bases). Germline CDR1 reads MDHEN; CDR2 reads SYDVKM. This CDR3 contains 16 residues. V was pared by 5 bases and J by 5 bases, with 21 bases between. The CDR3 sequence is CASSPGGPSGWYGYTF. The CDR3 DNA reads TGTGCCAGCAGTCCCGGGGGGCCAAGTGGTTGGTATGGCTACACCTTC.

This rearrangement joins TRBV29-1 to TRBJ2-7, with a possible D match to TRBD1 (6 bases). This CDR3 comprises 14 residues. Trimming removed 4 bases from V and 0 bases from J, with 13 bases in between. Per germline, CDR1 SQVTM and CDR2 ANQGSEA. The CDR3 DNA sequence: TGCAGCGTTGTTAGAGGACAGAGCTCCTACGAGCAGTACTTC. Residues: CSVVRGQSSYEQYF.

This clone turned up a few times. In DNA, the CDR3 is TGTGCCAGCAGCGTTGGAGGAGCGGGAGGGCCCTCCTACAATGAGCAGTTCTTC. It codes for CASSVGGAGGPSYNEQFF. This chain uses TRBV9 with TRBJ2-1; 10 nucleotides align to TRBD2. Losses at the gene ends were 2 bases for V and 0 bases for J; bases not matched to a gene: 8. Germline CDR1 reads SGDLS; CDR2 reads YYNGEE. The CDR3 length is 18 residues. Supplemented by reference TRBV9 and TRBJ2-1, the full variable domain reads DSGVTQTPKHLITATGQRVTLRCSPRSGDLSVYWYQQSLDQGLQFLIQYYNGEERAKGNILERFSAQQFPDLHSELNLSSLELGDSALYFCASSVGGAGGPSYNEQFFGPGTRLTVL.

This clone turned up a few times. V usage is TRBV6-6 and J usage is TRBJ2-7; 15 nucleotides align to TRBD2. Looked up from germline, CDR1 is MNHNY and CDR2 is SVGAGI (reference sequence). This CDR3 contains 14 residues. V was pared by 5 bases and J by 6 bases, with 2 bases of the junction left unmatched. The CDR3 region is CASSGLAGGLEQYF. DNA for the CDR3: TGTGCCAGCAGTGGACTAGCGGGGGGGCTCGAGCAGTACTTC.

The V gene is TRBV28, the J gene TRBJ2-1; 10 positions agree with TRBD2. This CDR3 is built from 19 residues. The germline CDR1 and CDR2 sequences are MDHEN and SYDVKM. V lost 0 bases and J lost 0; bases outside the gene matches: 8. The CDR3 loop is CASSLWASGGLRSYNEQFF. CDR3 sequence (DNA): TGTGCCAGCAGTTTATGGGCTAGCGGGGGACTCCGCTCCTACAATGAGCAGTTCTTC.

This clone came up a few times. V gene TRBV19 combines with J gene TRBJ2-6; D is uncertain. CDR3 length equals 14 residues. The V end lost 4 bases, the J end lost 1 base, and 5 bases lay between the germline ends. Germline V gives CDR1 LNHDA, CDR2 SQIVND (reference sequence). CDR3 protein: CASSSQSGANVLTF. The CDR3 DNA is TGTGCCAGTAGTAGTCAGTCTGGGGCCAACGTCCTGACTTTC.

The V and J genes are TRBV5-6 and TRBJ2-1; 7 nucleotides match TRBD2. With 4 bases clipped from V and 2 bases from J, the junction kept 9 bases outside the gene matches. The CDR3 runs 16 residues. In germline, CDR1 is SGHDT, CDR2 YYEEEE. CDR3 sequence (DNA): TGTGCCAGCAGCCCCCTGGGGAGGGCGACCTACAATGAGCAGTTCTTC. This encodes CASSPLGRATYNEQFF.

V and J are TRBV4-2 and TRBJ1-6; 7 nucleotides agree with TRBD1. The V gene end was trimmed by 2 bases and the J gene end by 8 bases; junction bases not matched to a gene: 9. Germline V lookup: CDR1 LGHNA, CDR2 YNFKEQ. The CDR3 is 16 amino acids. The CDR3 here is CASSQRQGLGDSPLHF. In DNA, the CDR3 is TGTGCCAGCAGCCAAAGACAGGGATTAGGGGATTCACCCCTCCACTTT.

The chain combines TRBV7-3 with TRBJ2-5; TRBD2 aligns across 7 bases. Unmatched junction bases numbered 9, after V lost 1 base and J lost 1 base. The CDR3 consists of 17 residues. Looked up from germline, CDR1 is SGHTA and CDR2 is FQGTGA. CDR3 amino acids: CASSLNGMGEGQETQYF. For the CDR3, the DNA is TGTGCCAGCAGCTTAAACGGCATGGGGGAGGGCCAAGAGACCCAGTACTTC.

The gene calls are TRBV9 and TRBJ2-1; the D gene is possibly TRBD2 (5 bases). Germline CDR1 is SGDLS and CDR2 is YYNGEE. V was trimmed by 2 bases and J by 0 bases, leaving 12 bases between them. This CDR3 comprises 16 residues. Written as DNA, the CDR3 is TGTGCCAGCAGCGTCTTTAGCGATCTCTCCTACAATGAGCAGTTCTTC. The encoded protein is CASSVFSDLSYNEQFF.